A single sample is the source of the 12 T cell receptor beta chains below, sequenced in a study of blood T cell repertoires in COVID-19. The method was immunoSEQ multiplex PCR; TCRdb's version includes in-frame clones alone and lacks a portion of them. The data contain more than 200,000 clones, approximately 86% of them singletons. Sequencing input: peripheral blood. The origin of the receptors is a man in his forties with acute or convalescent COVID-19.

This clone was recorded once. At one end, the junction sequence differs from germline, possibly due to a read error. The chain is built from TRBV5-8 and TRBJ2-7, with D perhaps matching TRBD2 (6 bases). The V gene's germline CDR1 is SGHTS and CDR2 YDEGEE. This CDR3 is built from 10 residues. CDR3 nucleotides: TGTGCCAGCAGCTTGGCTAGCGTGGGTTTC. Amino acids: CASSLASVGF. Based on the CDR3 plus reference TRBV5-8 and TRBJ2-7, the full variable domain is EAGVTQSPTHLIKTRGQQATLRCSPISGHTSVYWYQQALGLGLQFLLWYDEGEERNRGNFPPRFSGRQFPNYSSELNVNALELEDSALYLCASSLASVGFGPGTRLTVT.

This rearrangement joins TRBV18 to TRBJ2-1; TRBD1 is a possible D gene (6 bases). V was trimmed by 5 bases and J by 1 base, leaving 18 bases between them. Germline-derived CDR1 and CDR2 are KGHSH and LQKENI. This CDR3 comprises 17 residues. CDR3 amino acids: CASSRWGRQDSYNEQFF. The CDR3 region has the DNA TGTGCCAGCTCAAGGTGGGGTAGACAGGATTCCTACAATGAGCAGTTCTTC.

This chain joins TRBV28 and TRBJ1-1; 8 bases align to TRBD1. The CDR3 spans 12 residues. Germline V lookup: CDR1 MDHEN, CDR2 SYDVKM. J gave up 10 bases and V 7 bases, and 8 bases lay outside the gene matches. CDR3 sequence (DNA): TGTGCCAGCATCGTCAGGGGGCTAACAGCTTTCTTT. It yields the protein CASIVRGLTAFF.

The chain uses TRBV25-1 and TRBJ1-5; D uncertain. The CDR3 loop spans 14 amino acids. With 8 bases removed from V and 0 bases from J, the gap between germline ends came to 11 bases. Per germline, CDR1 MGHDK and CDR2 SYGVNS. The CDR3 DNA follows: TGTGCCAGCGGGCCACGGGGTAGCAATCAGCCCCAGCATTTT. Translating it yields CASGPRGSNQPQHF.

This chain joins TRBV5-1 and TRBJ1-4, with TRBD1 matching over 10 bases. With 1 base clipped from V and 0 bases from J, the junction kept 6 bases outside the gene matches. This CDR3 has 18 amino acids. Germline V CDR1 and CDR2: SGHRS, YFSETQ. CDR3 sequence (DNA): TGCGCCAGCAGCTTGCGGGACAGGGGCTTTGCAACTAATGAAAAACTGTTTTTT. It encodes CASSLRDRGFATNEKLFF.

V usage is TRBV19 and J usage is TRBJ1-4; D remains unclear. The CDR3 spans 14 residues. V was cut by 6 bases and J by 4 bases, with 12 bases left in between. Germline V gene lookup returns CDR1 LNHDA and CDR2 SQIVND (reference sequence). The CDR3 loop is CASSTSGFNEKLFF. CDR3 DNA sequence: TGTGCCAGTAGCACGTCGGGGTTTAATGAAAAACTGTTTTTT.

The chain carries TRBV19 and TRBJ2-1, with 7 bases lining up with TRBD2. With V trimmed by 4 bases and J by 9 bases, 12 bases remained unmatched. Germline CDR1 and CDR2: LNHDA and SQIVND (reference sequence). The CDR3 consists of 15 residues. The CDR3 sequence: CASSNTAGPGGEQFF. DNA for the CDR3: TGTGCCAGTAGTAACACCGCGGGTCCGGGGGGTGAGCAGTTCTTC.

This clone showed up just once. The gene calls are TRBV3-1 (or the pseudogene TRBV3-2) and TRBJ2-5, with D perhaps matching TRBD1 (6 bases). Germline V gives CDR1 LGHDT, CDR2 YNNKEL (reference sequence). Trimming shortened V by 9 bases and J by 9 bases, and 17 bases separated the two germline ends. The length of the CDR3 is 12 residues. CDR3 in amino acids: CASGWGQKAQYF. The DNA of the CDR3 is TGTGCCAGTGGGTGGGGGCAAAAGGCCCAGTACTTC.

This clone was counted a few times. The chain has TRBV29-1 and TRBJ2-2; D might be TRBD1 (5 bases). V was shortened by 4 bases and J by 4 bases, with 13 bases between the two germline ends. The CDR3 contains 14 residues. Looked up from germline, CDR1 is SQVTM and CDR2 is ANQGSEA. The CDR3 spells CSVVSQVGTGELFF. CDR3 nucleotides: TGCAGCGTTGTTTCACAGGTGGGCACCGGGGAGCTGTTTTTT.

V usage is TRBV11-2 and J usage is TRBJ1-2; D may be TRBD1 (6 bases). Trimming cost V 2 bases and J 4 bases, with 14 bases left between them. Germline V gene data show CDR1 as SGHAT and CDR2 as FQNNGV. The length of the CDR3 is 15 residues. The CDR3 DNA reads as TGTGCCAGCAGCTTAAGAGGTGGACAGATCTATGGCTACACCTTC. Translation gives CASSLRGGQIYGYTF.

This sequence joins TRBV3-1 (or the pseudogene TRBV3-2) and TRBJ1-1; 8 nucleotides match TRBD1. The CDR3 runs to 14 residues. Germline V gives CDR1 LGHDT, CDR2 YNNKEL (reference sequence). The V and J ends lost 4 bases and 0 bases, in that order; junction bases with no gene match: 1. CDR3 sequence reads: CASSPGGLNTEAFF. The CDR3, as DNA: TGTGCCAGCAGCCCAGGGGGCCTGAACACTGAAGCTTTCTTT.

This clone was detected only once. The chain's CDR3 is CSTIGGLAGGPFEQYF. CDR3 nucleotide sequence: TGCAGCACCATTGGGGGCTTAGCGGGAGGGCCCTTTGAGCAGTACTTC. This rearrangement joins TRBV29-1 to TRBJ2-7; 11 bases line up with TRBD2. V gave up 8 bases and J gave up 7 bases; unmatched junction bases: 19. This CDR3 comprises 16 residues. CDR1 is SQVTM and CDR2 is ANQGSEA in the germline V gene.